This T cell receptor beta chain was sequenced in a study of cytomegalovirus exposure and HLA in healthy donors. Study-wide points: Across donors, sequencing depth was assumed by presence/absence analyses to be roughly uniform. Reports described diagnosis of cytomegalovirus status by the classifier as highly specific and sensitive. An Asian-associated ancestry cluster reportedly showed fewer N-insertions than the roughly 700-donor mean in a later analysis.

For this clone: Its antigen remains unidentified.

Both 60 Vbeta primers and 13 Jbeta primers went into the PCR. Original analysis: Later work found around 72 million unique TCR beta chains, with some 11 million shared. Method: immunoSEQ multiplex PCR; TCRdb's copy keeps in-frame clones and lacks some. The DNA was the basis for D and trimming; V, J and clone size are from that table. The sample shows over 200,000 clones, roughly four fifths of them seen only once. V was clipped by 7 bases and J by 6 bases; unmatched bases: 12. The CDR3 consists of 15 residues. CDR1 and CDR2 (germline): MNHNS, SASEGT. V gene TRBV6-1 combines with J gene TRBJ2-7, with 10 bases lining up with TRBD1. This receptor was obtained from a woman aged 35 to 49 in good health and CMV-seronegative. The specimen sequenced was PBMCs. The CDR3 reads CASTPIRDRGGEQYF. The CDR3 region has the DNA TGTGCCAGCACCCCCATCCGGGACAGGGGTGGCGAGCAGTACTTC.